This TCR beta chain derives from a study of blood T cells in healthy people across ages. Overall study results and limits: Changes in expanded clonotypes were possibly confounded, as the CMV status of donors was unknown.

This CDR3 comprises 15 residues. V trimming: 3 bases; J trimming: 8 bases; junction bases outside the gene matches: 6. Germline V gene lookup returns CDR1 MNHEY and CDR2 SVGEGT. Worth noting for this clonotype: Its antigen is not known.

A sample-barcoded 5' primer and a J-beta primer mix were used in a second PCR of roughly 7 to 12 cycles. In TCRdb, the 5' RACE reads were re-called with MiXCR into one record per CDR3 protein. The sample consists of about a million distinct CDR3 sequences, around 49% of them appearing once. The sequenced sample consisted of blood. This receptor was identified in a man aged 25-45 years in good health. The rearrangement uses TRBV6-2 or TRBV6-3 and TRBJ1-4, with TRBD1 identical over 10 bases. CDR3 region: CASSYPGTGVEKLFF. As DNA, the CDR3 is TGTGCCAGCAGTTATCCCGGGACAGGGGTGGAAAAACTGTTTTTT.